This entry is about one T cell receptor (beta chain). As yet, its antigen is unknown. A junction boundary mismatches the germline segment, possibly from a read error. This entry belongs to a study of T cell repertoires in cytomegalovirus infection. Study details: It can be stated that public TCR beta signatures indicated CMV infection as well as a matching HLA type.

TCRdb fed the reads into MiXCR, producing one record per CDR3 protein. The profile shows about 830,000 distinct CDR3 sequences, around a third of them singletons. The sequence was obtained from a human donor in good health (CMV status not recorded). Some clones in this sample may be carry-over from other donors' samples. This specimen was cultured CD8+ T cells from PBMCs, taken from culture after CMV antigen stimulation.

DNA for the CDR3: TGTGCCAGCAGCTTATTCGCCTATCCTGTGGAGCTGTTTTTT. It is translated as CASSLFAYPVELFF. The gene calls are TRBV27 and TRBJ2-2; D is unclear. This CDR3 contains 14 residues. Germline assignment: CDR1 MNHEY and CDR2 SMNVEV (reference sequence).